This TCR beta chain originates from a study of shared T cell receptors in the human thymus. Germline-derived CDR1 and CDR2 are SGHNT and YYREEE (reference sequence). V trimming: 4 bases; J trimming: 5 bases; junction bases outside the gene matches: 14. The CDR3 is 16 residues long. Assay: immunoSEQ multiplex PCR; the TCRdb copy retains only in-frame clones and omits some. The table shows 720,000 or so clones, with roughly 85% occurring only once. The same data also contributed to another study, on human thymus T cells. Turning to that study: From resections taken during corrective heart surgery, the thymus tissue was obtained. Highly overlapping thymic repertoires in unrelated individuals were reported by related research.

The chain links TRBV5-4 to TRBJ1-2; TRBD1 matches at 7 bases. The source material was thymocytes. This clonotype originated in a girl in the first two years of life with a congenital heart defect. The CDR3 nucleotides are TGTGCCAGCAGCCCTACTCATAGGGGGCTAGTTTATGGCTACACCTTC. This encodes CASSPTHRGLVYGYTF.